This T cell receptor beta chain is drawn from a study of blood T cell repertoires in COVID-19 (dated by TCRdb to 2020 to 2022). General notes on the study: The collaborator samples originated in the United States, Italy and Spain and spanned the acute and convalescent phases of COVID-19. The prospective study material was composed of cDNA or gDNA derived from T cells, B-cell-depleted T cells, or PBMCs. The dataset comprised deeply sampled blood TCRbeta repertoires from subjects exposed to, actively infected with, or recovered from COVID-19. The repertoires were made available in a free public database intended to serve as a resource for research on the immune response to SARS-CoV-2. The samples were drawn from the first 160 participants of the ongoing ImmuneRACE study and from 1,254 subjects provided by 6 global collaborators. Sample metadata almost always included a de-identified subject ID, COVID-19 status, age in years and sex. Where available, HLA class I and class II types were obtained from metadata supplied by the sample provider rather than from assay-based typing. Study-level results and caveats: How much clinical and demographic metadata was included differed by source and by participant, and the metadata was provided uncurated.

The immunoSEQ Assay, a bias-controlled multiplex PCR, was used to amplify TCRbeta CDR3 regions from genomic DNA. Concerning the study's data processing: The number of nucleated cells in each sample was estimated by amplification of reference gene primers within the assay. Sequence reads were collapsed and filtered to measure the absolute abundance of every unique TCRbeta CDR3 rearrangement. For each sample, productive Simpson clonality was calculated by taking the square root of Simpson's diversity index across productive rearrangements. TCRdb took over this immuneACCESS table, retaining in-frame rearrangements with V and J assigned. Such tables are incomplete; in checked studies, under half of the missing clones stem from an unresolved V gene, and the remainder is unexplained. D and trimming come from the DNA, and the V and J calls and clone size come from that table. A total of about 150,000 clones appear in this sample, 80% of them only once. Clones ranked in the top ten supply 0.5% to 0.65% of the sample.

The CDR3 goes from the cysteine to the phenylalanine over 17 residues. The kept DNA is CDR3 alone, 51 bases in frame from the first base. Trimmed from V: 3 bases; trimmed from J: 1 base; junction bases lacking a gene match: 9. The germline V gene encodes CDR1 MNHNS and CDR2 SASEGT. Each collaborating institution followed its own protocols to collect whole blood in K2EDTA tubes. For TCRbeta analysis, collaborators shipped samples as frozen whole blood, isolated PBMCs, or DNA extracted from either of those sample types. Concerning this clone: Its antigen is still unknown. Per-base qualities were not stored, and no clone one base away is much larger.

The origin of this receptor is a man in his fifties or sixties with acute or convalescent COVID-19. Source material: peripheral blood. The chain was built from TRBV6-1 and TRBJ2-3; the junction holds 8 bases that match TRBD2. The CDR3: CASSDRGRAGGTDTQYF. The DNA reads TGTGCCAGCAGTGACAGGGGAAGAGCGGGAGGCACAGATACGCAGTATTTT.